This T cell receptor (beta chain) emerged from a study of cytomegalovirus exposure and HLA in healthy donors. Findings and caveats of the study: An analysis that was carried out later associated 16,000 or so TCR beta sequences with HLA alleles at 0.05 false discovery rate. Because they were indistinguishable, some V segments, including TRBV6-2 and TRBV6-3, were excluded.

Comments on this clone: What it recognizes is unknown.

The study ran its PCR with 60 Vbeta and 13 Jbeta primers. The protocol was immunoSEQ multiplex PCR, while the TCRdb copy is restricted to in-frame clones and leaves out a portion. Here the sample table reports about 140,000 clones. The CDR3 length is 13 residues. CDR1 is MNHNS, CDR2 SASEGT, per germline. With 1 base removed from V and 9 bases from J, the gap between germline ends came to 10 bases. This clonotype was sampled from a man aged 40-55 years in good health and CMV-seronegative. The chain recombines TRBV6-1 with TRBJ2-1; the D gene is possibly TRBD1 (6 bases). Sequenced: PBMCs. CDR3 region: CASSEEWGLEQFF. For the CDR3, the DNA is TGTGCCAGCAGTGAAGAATGGGGGCTTGAGCAGTTCTTC.